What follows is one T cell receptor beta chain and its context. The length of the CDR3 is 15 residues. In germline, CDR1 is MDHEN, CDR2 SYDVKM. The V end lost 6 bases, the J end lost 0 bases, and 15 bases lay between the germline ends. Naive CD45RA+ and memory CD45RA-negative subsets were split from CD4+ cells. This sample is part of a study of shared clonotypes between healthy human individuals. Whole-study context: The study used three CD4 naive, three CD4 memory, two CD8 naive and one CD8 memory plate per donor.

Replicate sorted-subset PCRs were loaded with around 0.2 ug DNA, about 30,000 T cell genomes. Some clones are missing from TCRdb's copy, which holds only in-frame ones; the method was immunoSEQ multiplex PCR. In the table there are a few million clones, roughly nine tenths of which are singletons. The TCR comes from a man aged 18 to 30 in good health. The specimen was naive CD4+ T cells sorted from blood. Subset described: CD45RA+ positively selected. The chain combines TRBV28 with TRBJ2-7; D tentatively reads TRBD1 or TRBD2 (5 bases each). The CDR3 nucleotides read TGTGCCAGCAGAGCCCCGGGACGGAGCTCCTACGAGCAGTACTTC. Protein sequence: CASRAPGRSSYEQYF.